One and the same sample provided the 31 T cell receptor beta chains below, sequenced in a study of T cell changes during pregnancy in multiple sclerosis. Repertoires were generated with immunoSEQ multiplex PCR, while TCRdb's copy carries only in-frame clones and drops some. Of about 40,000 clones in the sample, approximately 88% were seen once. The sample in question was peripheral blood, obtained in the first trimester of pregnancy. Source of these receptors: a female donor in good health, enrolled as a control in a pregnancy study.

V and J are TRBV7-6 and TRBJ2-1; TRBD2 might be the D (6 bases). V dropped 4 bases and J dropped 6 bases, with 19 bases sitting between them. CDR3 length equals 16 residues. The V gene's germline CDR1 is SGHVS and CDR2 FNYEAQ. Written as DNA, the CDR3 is TGTGCCAGCAGCTCTCAACGGGACTCCTCTCTCAATGAGCAGTTCTTC. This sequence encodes CASSSQRDSSLNEQFF.

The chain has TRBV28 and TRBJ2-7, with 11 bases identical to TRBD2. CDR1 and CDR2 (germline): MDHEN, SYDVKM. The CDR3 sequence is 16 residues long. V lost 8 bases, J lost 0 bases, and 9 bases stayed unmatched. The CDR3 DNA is TGTGCCAGCTGCAGTCCGGGACTAGCGGACTCCTACGAGCAGTACTTC. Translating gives CASCSPGLADSYEQYF.

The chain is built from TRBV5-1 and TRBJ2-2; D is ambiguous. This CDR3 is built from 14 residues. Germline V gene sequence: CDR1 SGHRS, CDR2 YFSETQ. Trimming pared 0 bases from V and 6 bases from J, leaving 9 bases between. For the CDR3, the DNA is TGCGCCAGCAGCTTGGAGCCCTCCCCCGGGGAGCTGTTTTTT. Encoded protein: CASSLEPSPGELFF.

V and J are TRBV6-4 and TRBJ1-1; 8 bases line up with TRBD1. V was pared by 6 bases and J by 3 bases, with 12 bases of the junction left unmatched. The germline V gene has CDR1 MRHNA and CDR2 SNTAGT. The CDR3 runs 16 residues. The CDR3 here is CASSRTATGGHTEAFF. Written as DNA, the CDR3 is TGTGCCAGCAGCCGGACCGCCACAGGGGGGCACACTGAAGCTTTCTTT.

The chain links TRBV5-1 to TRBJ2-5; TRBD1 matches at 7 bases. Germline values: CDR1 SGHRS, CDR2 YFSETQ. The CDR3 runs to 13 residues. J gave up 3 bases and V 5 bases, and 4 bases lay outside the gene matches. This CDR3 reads CASSTTGKETQYF. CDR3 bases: TGCGCCAGCAGTACGACAGGGAAAGAGACCCAGTACTTC.

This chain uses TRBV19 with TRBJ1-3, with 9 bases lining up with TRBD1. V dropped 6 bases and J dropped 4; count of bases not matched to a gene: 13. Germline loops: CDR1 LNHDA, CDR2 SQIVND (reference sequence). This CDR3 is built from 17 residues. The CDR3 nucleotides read TGTGCCAGTAGCCAAGACCCGACAGGGGGAGAGGGAAACACCATATATTTT. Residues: CASSQDPTGGEGNTIYF.

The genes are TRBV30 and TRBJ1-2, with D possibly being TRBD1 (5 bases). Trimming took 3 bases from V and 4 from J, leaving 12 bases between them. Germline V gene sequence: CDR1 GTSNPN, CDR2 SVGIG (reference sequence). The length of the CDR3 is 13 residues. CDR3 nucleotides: TGTGCCTGGAGACAGGAGACCTTCTATGGCTACACCTTC. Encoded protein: CAWRQETFYGYTF. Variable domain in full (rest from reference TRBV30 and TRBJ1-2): SQTIHQWPATLVQPVGSPLSLECTVEGTSNPNLYWYRQAAGRGLQLLFYSVGIGQISSEVPQNLSASRPQDRQFILSSKKLLLSDSGFYLCAWRQETFYGYTFGSGTRLTVV.

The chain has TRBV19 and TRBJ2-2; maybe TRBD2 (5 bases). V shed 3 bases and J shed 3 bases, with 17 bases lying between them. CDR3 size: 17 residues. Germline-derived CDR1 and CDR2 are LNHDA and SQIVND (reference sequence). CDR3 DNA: TGTGCCAGTAGTATTCGGCGGGCAACGTTCGACACCGGGGAGCTGTTTTTT. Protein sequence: CASSIRRATFDTGELFF.

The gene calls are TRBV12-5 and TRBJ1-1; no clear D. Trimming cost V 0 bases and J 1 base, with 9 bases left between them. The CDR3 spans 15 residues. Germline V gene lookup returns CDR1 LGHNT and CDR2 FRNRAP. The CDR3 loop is CASGLVLSGNTEAFF. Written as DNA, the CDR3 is TGTGCTAGTGGTTTGGTACTTTCCGGGAACACTGAAGCTTTCTTT.

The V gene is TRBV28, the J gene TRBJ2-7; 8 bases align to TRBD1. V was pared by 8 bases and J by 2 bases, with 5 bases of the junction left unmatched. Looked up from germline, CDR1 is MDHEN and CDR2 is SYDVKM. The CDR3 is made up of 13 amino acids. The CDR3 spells CASGRDRTYEQYF. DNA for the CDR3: TGTGCCAGCGGCCGGGACAGGACCTACGAGCAGTACTTC.

The chain's CDR3 is CASSLVDRGYEQYF. CDR3 nucleotides: TGTGCCAGCAGTTTAGTTGACAGGGGGTACGAGCAGTACTTC. The genes are TRBV28 and TRBJ2-7, with 9 bases fitting TRBD1. The CDR3 contains 14 residues. Germline-derived CDR1 and CDR2 are MDHEN and SYDVKM. The junction had 3 bases not matched to a gene; V was cut back by 2 bases and J by 4 bases.

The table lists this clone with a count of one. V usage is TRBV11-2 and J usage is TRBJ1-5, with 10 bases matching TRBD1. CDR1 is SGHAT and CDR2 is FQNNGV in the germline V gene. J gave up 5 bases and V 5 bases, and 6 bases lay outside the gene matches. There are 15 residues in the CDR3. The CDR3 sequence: CASSPLGTGDQPQHF. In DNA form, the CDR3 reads TGTGCCAGCAGCCCGCTCGGGACAGGGGATCAGCCCCAGCATTTT.

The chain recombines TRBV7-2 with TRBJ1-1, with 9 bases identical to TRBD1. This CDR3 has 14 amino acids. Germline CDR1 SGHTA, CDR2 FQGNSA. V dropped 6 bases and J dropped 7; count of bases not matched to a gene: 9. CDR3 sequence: CASRKQGAVLEAFF. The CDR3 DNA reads TGTGCCAGCAGGAAACAGGGGGCTGTACTTGAAGCTTTCTTT. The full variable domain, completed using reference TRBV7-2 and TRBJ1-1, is GAGVSQSPSNKVTEKGKDVELRCDPISGHTALYWYRQSLGQGLEFLIYFQGNSAPDKSGLPSDRFSAERTGGSVSTLTIQRTQQEDSAVYLCASRKQGAVLEAFFGQGTRLTVV.

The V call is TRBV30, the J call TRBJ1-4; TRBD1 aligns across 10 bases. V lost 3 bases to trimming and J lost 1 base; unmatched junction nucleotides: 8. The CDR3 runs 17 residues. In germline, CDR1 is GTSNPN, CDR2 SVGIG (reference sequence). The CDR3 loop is CAWRVPTGGITNEKLFF. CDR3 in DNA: TGTGCCTGGAGAGTACCGACAGGGGGCATAACTAATGAAAAACTGTTTTTT.

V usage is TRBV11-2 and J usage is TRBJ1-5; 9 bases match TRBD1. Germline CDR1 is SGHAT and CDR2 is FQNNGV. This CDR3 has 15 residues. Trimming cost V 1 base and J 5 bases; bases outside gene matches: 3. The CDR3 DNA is TGTGCCAGCAGCTTAGGGGACAGGGAGGATCAGCCCCAGCATTTT. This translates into CASSLGDREDQPQHF.

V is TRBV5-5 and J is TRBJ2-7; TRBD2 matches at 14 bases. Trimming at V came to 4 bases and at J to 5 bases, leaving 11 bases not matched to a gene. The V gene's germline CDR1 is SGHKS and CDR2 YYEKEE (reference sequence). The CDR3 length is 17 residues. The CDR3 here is CASSGGLAGEGHHEQYF. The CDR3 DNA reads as TGTGCCAGCAGCGGGGGACTAGCGGGAGAGGGCCACCACGAGCAGTACTTC.

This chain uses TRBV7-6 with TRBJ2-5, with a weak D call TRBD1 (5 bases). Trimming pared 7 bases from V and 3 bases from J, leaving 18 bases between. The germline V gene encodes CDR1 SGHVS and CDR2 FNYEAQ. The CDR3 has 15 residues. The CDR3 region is CASNARWGGEETQYF. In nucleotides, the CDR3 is TGTGCCAGCAACGCCCGGTGGGGCGGAGAAGAGACCCAGTACTTC.

This CDR3 reads CASSIISRTGGIDEQYF. CDR3 in DNA: TGTGCCAGTAGTATAATTTCCCGGACAGGGGGCATCGACGAGCAGTACTTC. The rearrangement links TRBV19 to TRBJ2-7; 11 bases agree with TRBD1. The CDR3 is 17 residues long. With 2 bases clipped from V and 5 bases from J, the junction kept 11 bases outside the gene matches. Germline V gives CDR1 LNHDA, CDR2 SQIVND (reference sequence). Combining the CDR3 with reference TRBV19 and TRBJ2-7 gives the whole variable domain DGGITQSPKYLFRKEGQNVTLSCEQNLNHDAMYWYRQDPGQGLRLIYYSQIVNDFQKGDIAEGYSVSREKKESFPLTVTSAQKNPTAFYLCASSIISRTGGIDEQYFGPGTRLTVT.

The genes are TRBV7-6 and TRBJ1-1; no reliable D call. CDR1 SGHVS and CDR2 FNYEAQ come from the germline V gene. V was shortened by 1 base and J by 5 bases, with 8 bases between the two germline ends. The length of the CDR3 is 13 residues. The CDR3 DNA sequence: TGTGCCAGCAGCTTAGGGGAGGGAACTGAAGCTTTCTTT. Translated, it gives CASSLGEGTEAFF.

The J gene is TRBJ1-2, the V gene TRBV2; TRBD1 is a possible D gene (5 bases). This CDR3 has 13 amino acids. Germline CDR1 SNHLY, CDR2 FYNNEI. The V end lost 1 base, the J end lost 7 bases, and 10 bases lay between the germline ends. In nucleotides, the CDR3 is TGTGCCAGCAGTGAAGGAGAAAGGGGTGGCTACACCTTC. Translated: CASSEGERGGYTF.

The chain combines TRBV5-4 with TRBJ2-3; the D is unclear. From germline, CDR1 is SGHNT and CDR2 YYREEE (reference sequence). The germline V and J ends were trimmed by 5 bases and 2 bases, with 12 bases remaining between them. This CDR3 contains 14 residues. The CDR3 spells CASRLAGSTDTQYF. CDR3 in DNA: TGTGCCAGCAGGCTTGCAGGATCCACAGATACGCAGTATTTT.

DNA of the CDR3: TGTGCCAGCAGCCCGGGGACAGGGGGCGGACGTGATACGCAGTATTTT. This codes for CASSPGTGGGRDTQYF. This chain connects TRBV9 to TRBJ2-3, with TRBD1 matching over 12 bases. Germline CDR1 and CDR2: SGDLS and YYNGEE. V was pared by 4 bases and J by 6 bases, with 9 bases of the junction left unmatched. This CDR3 contains 16 residues.

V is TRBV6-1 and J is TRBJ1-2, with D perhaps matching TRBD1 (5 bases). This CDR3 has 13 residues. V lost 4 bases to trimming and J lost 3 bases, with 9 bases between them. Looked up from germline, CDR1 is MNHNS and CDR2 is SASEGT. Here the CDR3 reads CASSGQGYYGYTF. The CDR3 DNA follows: TGTGCCAGCAGTGGTCAGGGTTACTATGGCTACACCTTC.

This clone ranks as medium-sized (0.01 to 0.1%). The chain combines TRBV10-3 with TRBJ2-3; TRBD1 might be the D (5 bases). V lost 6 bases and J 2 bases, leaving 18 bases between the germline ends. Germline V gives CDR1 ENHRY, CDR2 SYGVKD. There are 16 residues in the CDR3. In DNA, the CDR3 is TGTGCCATCAGCTCAACAGGCCCTTCACTCACAGATACGCAGTATTTT. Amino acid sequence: CAISSTGPSLTDTQYF.

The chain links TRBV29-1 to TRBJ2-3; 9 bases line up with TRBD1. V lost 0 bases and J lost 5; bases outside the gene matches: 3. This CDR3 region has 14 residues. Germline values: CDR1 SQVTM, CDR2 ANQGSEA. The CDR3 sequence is CSVEEDRGGDTQYF. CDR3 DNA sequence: TGCAGCGTTGAAGAGGACAGGGGTGGAGATACGCAGTATTTT.

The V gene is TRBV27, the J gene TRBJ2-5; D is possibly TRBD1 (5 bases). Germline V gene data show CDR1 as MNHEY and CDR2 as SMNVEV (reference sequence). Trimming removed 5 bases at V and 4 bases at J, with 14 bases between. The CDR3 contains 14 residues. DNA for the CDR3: TGTGCCAGCAGTGCCAAGGGGTGGGGAGAGACCCAGTACTTC. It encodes CASSAKGWGETQYF.

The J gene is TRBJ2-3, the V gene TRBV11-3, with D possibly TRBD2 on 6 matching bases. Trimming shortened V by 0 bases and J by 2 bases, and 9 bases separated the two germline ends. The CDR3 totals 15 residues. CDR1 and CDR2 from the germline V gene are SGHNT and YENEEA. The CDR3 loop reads CASSLDGTFTDTQYF. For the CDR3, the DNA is TGTGCCAGCAGCTTAGATGGGACTTTCACAGATACGCAGTATTTT. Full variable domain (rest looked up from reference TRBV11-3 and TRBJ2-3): EAGVVQSPRYKIIEKKQPVAFWCNPISGHNTLYWYLQNLGQGPELLIRYENEEAVDDSQLPKDRFSAERLKGVDSTLKIQPAELGDSAVYLCASSLDGTFTDTQYFGPGTRLTVL.

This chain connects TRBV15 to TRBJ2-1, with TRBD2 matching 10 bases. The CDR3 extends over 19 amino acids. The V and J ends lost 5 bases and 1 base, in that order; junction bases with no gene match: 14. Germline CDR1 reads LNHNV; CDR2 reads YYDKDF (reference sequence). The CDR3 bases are TGTGCCACCAGCGAGGCTGGAACTAGCGGGACCCAATCCTACAATGAGCAGTTCTTC. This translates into CATSEAGTSGTQSYNEQFF.

CDR3 sequence (DNA): TGCGCCAGCAGCCAGATTCACCTTACTAGCACAGATACGCAGTATTTT. Protein product: CASSQIHLTSTDTQYF. The J gene is TRBJ2-3, the V gene TRBV4-1; D call uncertain. Trimming stripped 3 bases from V and 0 bases from J, with 13 bases between. Germline V lookup: CDR1 MGHRA, CDR2 YSYEKL. The CDR3 consists of 16 residues.

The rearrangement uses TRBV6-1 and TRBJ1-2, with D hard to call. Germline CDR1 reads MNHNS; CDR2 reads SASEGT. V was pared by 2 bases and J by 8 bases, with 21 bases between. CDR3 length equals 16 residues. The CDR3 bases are TGTGCCAGCAGTGAAAGTGGCAGGCTCTCCGCTGGGGGCTACACCTTC. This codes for CASSESGRLSAGGYTF.

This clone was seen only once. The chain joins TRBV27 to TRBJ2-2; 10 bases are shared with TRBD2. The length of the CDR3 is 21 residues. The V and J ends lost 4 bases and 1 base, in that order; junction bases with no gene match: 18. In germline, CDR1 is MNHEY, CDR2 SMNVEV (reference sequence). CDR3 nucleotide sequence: TGTGCCAGCAGTTCCCGCTCCTTTTCTAGCGGGGGCTCTAAGAACACCGGGGAGCTGTTTTTT. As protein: CASSSRSFSSGGSKNTGELFF.